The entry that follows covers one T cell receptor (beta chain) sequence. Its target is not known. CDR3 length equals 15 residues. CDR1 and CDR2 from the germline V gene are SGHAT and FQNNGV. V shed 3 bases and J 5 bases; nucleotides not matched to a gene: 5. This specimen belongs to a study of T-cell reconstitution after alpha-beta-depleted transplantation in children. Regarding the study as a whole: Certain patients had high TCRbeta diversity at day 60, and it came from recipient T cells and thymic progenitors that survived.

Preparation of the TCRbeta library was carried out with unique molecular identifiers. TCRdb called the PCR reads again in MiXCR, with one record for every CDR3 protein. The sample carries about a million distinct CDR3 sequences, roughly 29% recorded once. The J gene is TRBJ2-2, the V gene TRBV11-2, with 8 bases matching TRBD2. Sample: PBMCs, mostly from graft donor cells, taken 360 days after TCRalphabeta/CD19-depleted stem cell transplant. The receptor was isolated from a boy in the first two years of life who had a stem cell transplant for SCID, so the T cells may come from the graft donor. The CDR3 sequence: CASSFSGGPTGELFF. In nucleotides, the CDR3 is TGTGCCAGCAGCTTCAGCGGGGGCCCTACCGGGGAGCTGTTTTTT.